This T cell receptor (beta chain) derives from a study of CD8 T cells in ankylosing spondylitis (dated by TCRdb to the late 2010s). In terms of the full investigation: T cell receptor beta repertoires were profiled in healthy donors and ankylosing spondylitis patients so that disease-linked TCR variants could be found. The full study cohort was made up of about 25 ankylosing spondylitis patients and 108 healthy donors. Peripheral blood samples were taken, and synovial fluid was additionally collected from ankylosing spondylitis patients. Findings and caveats that apply to the study as a whole: The disease-linked clones had a CD8+ phenotype and were found at relatively low frequencies in peripheral blood. A TCR beta motif made up of fewer than 10 highly homologous amino acid variants appeared to be characteristic of blood from ankylosing spondylitis patients. Significant enrichment of the disease-linked clones was reported in matched synovial fluid samples from ankylosing spondylitis patients. Some TCR beta motif variants had previously been reported in synovial fluid and blood of reactive arthritis patients, which suggested common disease-initiation mechanisms.

Sequencing instrument: Illumina HiSeq 2500. Quantitative 5'-RACE with molecular barcodes was used to prepare TCR beta libraries. The paper's data handling went like this. A new computational method based on a probabilistic model of VDJ rearrangement was used to identify disease-linked TCR variants. The public sequencing data were trimmed at Q25 with fastp and processed into clonotypes with MiXCR by TCRdb, which kept only in-frame beta chains. One record per CDR3 amino acid sequence lists the most common genes and DNA. TCRdb's processing, not the authors', yielded these V and J calls. Recorded for this sample are around 230,000 distinct CDR3 sequences; approximately 9% of them occurred a single time. Nearly 7% of the sample rests with the top ten. This clonotype was recorded a few times. Its antigen remains undetermined. No much larger clonotype is one base removed from it; base qualities were not supplied.

The TCR sequence derives from a male donor with ankylosing spondylitis or in good health (not recorded which). Input material: blood, either unsorted or a sorted T cell fraction (not recorded which).

The CDR3 in this case is CTSSQAAEQETQYF. The bases are TGCACCAGCAGCCAAGCTGCGGAACAAGAGACCCAGTACTTC. Rearrangement joined TRBV1 to TRBJ2-5. TRBV1 is listed as a pseudogene. The CDR3 sequence holds 14 residues, the cysteine and phenylalanine included. Of all the DNA, just the CDR3 is kept, 42 bases in frame from base 1.